The T cell receptor beta chain described here comes from a study of blood T cell repertoires in COVID-19. Background on the study: COVID-19 samples, acute and convalescent, were from the United States, Italy and Spain. In each case, the material was cDNA or gDNA derived from T cells, B-cell-depleted T cells, or PBMCs.

In the authors' methods: Reference gene primer amplification in the assay estimated nucleated cell counts. The method was immunoSEQ multiplex PCR; TCRdb's version includes in-frame clones alone and lacks a portion of them. The V and J calls and the clone size are those of that table, but D and trimming were determined from the DNA. The sample holds around 200,000 clones, about nine tenths seen once. There are 15 residues in the CDR3. V lost 5 bases to trimming and J lost 0 bases, with 13 bases between them. In germline, CDR1 is SEHNR, CDR2 FQNEAQ (reference sequence). The sequencing sample was made of peripheral blood. This clonotype was sampled from a man between 18 and 29 years old with active or convalescent COVID-19. The rearrangement links TRBV7-9 to TRBJ1-2; D not resolved. The chain's CDR3 is CASSGGAFTNYGYTF. The CDR3 region has the DNA TGTGCCAGCAGCGGTGGAGCTTTCACTAACTATGGCTACACCTTC. Full variable domain (outside the CDR3, taken from reference TRBV7-9 and TRBJ1-2): DTGVSQNPRHKITKRGQNVTFRCDPISEHNRLYWYRQTLGQGPEFLTYFQNEAQLEKSRLLSDRFSAERPKGSFSTLEIQRTEQGDSAMYLCASSGGAFTNYGYTFGSGTRLTVV.